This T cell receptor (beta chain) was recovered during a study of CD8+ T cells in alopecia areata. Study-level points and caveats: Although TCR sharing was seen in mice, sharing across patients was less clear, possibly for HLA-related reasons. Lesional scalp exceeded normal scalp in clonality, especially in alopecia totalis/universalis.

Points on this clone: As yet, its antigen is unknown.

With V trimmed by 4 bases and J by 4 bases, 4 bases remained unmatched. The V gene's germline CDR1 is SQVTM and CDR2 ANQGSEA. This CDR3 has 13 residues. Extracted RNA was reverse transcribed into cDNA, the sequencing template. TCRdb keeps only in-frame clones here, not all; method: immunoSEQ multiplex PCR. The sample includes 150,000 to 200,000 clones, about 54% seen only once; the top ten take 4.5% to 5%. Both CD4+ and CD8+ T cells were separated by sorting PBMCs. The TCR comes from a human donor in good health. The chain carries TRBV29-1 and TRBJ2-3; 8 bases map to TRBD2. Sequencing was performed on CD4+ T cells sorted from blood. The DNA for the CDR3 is TGCAGCGTTGCGGGAGGGGGGTCAGATACGCAGTATTTT. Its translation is CSVAGGGSDTQYF.